A single sample is the source of the 10 T cell receptor beta chains below, sequenced in a study of T cells in Graves' hyperthyroidism and ophthalmopathy. Amplification of TCR beta CDR3 regions used RNA as the template. TCR CDR3 regions were first amplified by RT-PCR with HTBI primers. TCRdb called the multiplex PCR reads again in MiXCR, with one record for every CDR3 protein. The profile covers 300,000 to 400,000 distinct CDR3 sequences, with around 20% appearing a single time and around half taken by the ten largest. The sample taken for sequencing was blood. The receptors derive from a woman in her forties or fifties with Graves' hyperthyroidism.

Worth noting for this clonotype: A single base separates this from a much larger clone, so it may be a read error. The chain employs TRBV2 and TRBJ1-2; D ambiguous. The CDR3 is made up of 12 amino acids. CDR1 and CDR2 from the germline V gene are SNHLY and FYNNEI. V lost 3 bases and J 0 bases, leaving 2 bases between the germline ends. The CDR3 region has the DNA TGTGCCAGCAGTGACACTAACTATGGCTACACCTTC. This codes for CASSDTNYGYTF.

This clonotype was seen a handful of times. The CDR3 DNA reads as TGTGCCAGCAGCCCCCGTCCACCTCAGGGTATCCACGAGCAGTACTTC. This translates into CASSPRPPQGIHEQYF. V and J are TRBV9 and TRBJ2-7; D is perhaps TRBD1 (5 bases). The V gene lost 4 bases and the J gene lost 5 bases, with 22 bases spanning the gap. CDR1 and CDR2 from the germline V gene are SGDLS and YYNGEE. The CDR3 has 16 residues.

This clonotype came up many times. This chain joins TRBV5-1 and TRBJ1-1, with 7 bases fitting TRBD1. This CDR3 spans 15 amino acids. V shed 0 bases and J 1 base; nucleotides not matched to a gene: 3. CDR1 and CDR2 from the germline V gene are SGHRS and YFSETQ. This CDR3 is CASSLGAGGNTEAFF. CDR3 nucleotides: TGCGCCAGCAGCTTGGGGGCAGGGGGGAACACTGAAGCTTTCTTT.

This clonotype was seen many times. This rearrangement joins TRBV6-1 to TRBJ1-1; TRBD1 matches at 8 bases. Germline CDR1 MNHNS, CDR2 SASEGT. V lost 6 bases to trimming and J lost 5 bases; unmatched junction nucleotides: 11. This CDR3 region has 15 residues. The CDR3 loop reads CASRPSRTGRTEAFF. The CDR3 bases are TGTGCCAGCAGACCCTCCCGGACAGGGAGGACTGAAGCTTTCTTT.

The sample holds a few counts of this clonotype. The chain uses TRBV20-1 and TRBJ1-5, with D uncertain. The CDR3 loop spans 14 amino acids. Trimming took 4 bases from V and 0 from J, leaving 10 bases between them. Germline V gene data show CDR1 as DFQATT and CDR2 as SNEGSKA (reference sequence). The CDR3 region is CSATDGTSNQPQHF. The CDR3 DNA sequence: TGCAGTGCTACGGACGGCACTAGCAATCAGCCCCAGCATTTT.

The V call is TRBV5-1, the J call TRBJ2-1; 13 bases are a match to TRBD2. J lost 6 bases, V lost 5 bases, and 11 bases had no gene match. In germline, CDR1 is SGHRS, CDR2 YFSETQ. The CDR3 is 17 residues long. The CDR3 spells CASSPHGLAGEPNEQFF. The CDR3 DNA reads TGCGCCAGCAGTCCACATGGACTAGCGGGAGAACCCAATGAGCAGTTCTTC.

V gene TRBV19 combines with J gene TRBJ2-2, with no clear D. Trimming cost V 4 bases and J 1 base, with 10 bases left between them. There are 15 residues in the CDR3. CDR1 is LNHDA, CDR2 SQIVND, per germline (reference sequence). CDR3 bases: TGTGCCAGTAGTAATTCCAGGAGGAACACCGGGGAGCTGTTTTTT. Protein sequence: CASSNSRRNTGELFF. The variable domain in full, with the rest retrieved from reference TRBV19 and TRBJ2-2, is DGGITQSPKYLFRKEGQNVTLSCEQNLNHDAMYWYRQDPGQGLRLIYYSQIVNDFQKGDIAEGYSVSREKKESFPLTVTSAQKNPTAFYLCASSNSRRNTGELFFGEGSRLTVL.

In this sample, this clonotype turned up a few times. Written as DNA, the CDR3 is TGTGCCAGCAGTTCGGGACAGGGGGCTAGGTTCTACGAGCAGTACTTC. This sequence encodes CASSSGQGARFYEQYF. The chain is built from TRBV6-1 and TRBJ2-7, with 12 bases that match TRBD1. Trimming at V came to 5 bases and at J to 3 bases, leaving 8 bases not matched to a gene. The CDR3 contains 16 residues. The germline V gene encodes CDR1 MNHNS and CDR2 SASEGT.

The chain couples TRBV27 to TRBJ2-7; 10 bases are a match to TRBD1. This CDR3 contains 15 residues. Trimming at V came to 3 bases and at J to 7 bases, leaving 9 bases not matched to a gene. Germline CDR1 reads MNHEY; CDR2 reads SMNVEV (reference sequence). The CDR3 sequence: CASSFAGTGEREQYF. As DNA, the CDR3 is TGTGCCAGCAGTTTCGCCGGGACAGGGGAGCGAGAGCAGTACTTC.

This clonotype came up a few times. Just one base apart from a much larger clone, this may be a read error. The V and J genes are TRBV7-9 and TRBJ2-3, with 8 bases that match TRBD1. CDR3 length: 16 residues. Germline V gene data show CDR1 as SEHNR and CDR2 as FQNEAQ (reference sequence). V lost 5 bases to trimming and J lost 7 bases; unmatched junction nucleotides: 14. The CDR3 loop is CASSPRDRRRPNTQYF. For the CDR3, the DNA is TGTGCCAGCAGCCCACGGGACAGGCGAAGACCAAATACGCAGTATTTT.